Following are 22 T cell receptor beta chains from one sample sequenced in a study of T cells in Graves' hyperthyroidism and ophthalmopathy. RNA transcripts were the template for amplifying TCR beta CDR3 regions. The TCR CDR3 first-round RT-PCR relied on the HTBI primer set. TCRdb ran MiXCR on the multiplex PCR reads and lists one entry per CDR3 protein. This table holds approximately 520,000 distinct CDR3 sequences, about a fifth found once. The sequencing sample was made of blood. Receptor source: a man between 18 and 35 years old with Graves' hyperthyroidism.

This clonotype was picked up many times. The chain employs TRBV7-2 and TRBJ2-7; 8 bases agree with TRBD2. V lost 4 bases, J lost 6 bases, and 8 bases stayed unmatched. This CDR3 is built from 14 residues. Looked up from germline, CDR1 is SGHTA and CDR2 is FQGNSA. For the CDR3, the DNA is TGTGCCAGCAGCTCTGGGACTAGGTTCGGCGAGCAGTACTTC. Encoded protein: CASSSGTRFGEQYF.

Many counts were recorded for this clonotype. The chain combines TRBV28 with TRBJ2-2; 7 bases agree with TRBD1. The CDR3 loop spans 15 amino acids. V lost 5 bases to trimming and J lost 5 bases; unmatched junction nucleotides: 8. The V gene's germline CDR1 is MDHEN and CDR2 SYDVKM. CDR3 sequence: CASSPLRGRTGELFF. The CDR3 DNA is TGTGCCAGCAGTCCTCTGAGGGGGCGGACCGGGGAGCTGTTTTTT.

This clonotype has a handful of counts. This chain uses TRBV12-3 or TRBV12-4 with TRBJ2-6; no reliable D call. V dropped 6 bases and J dropped 0 bases, with 12 bases sitting between them. The CDR3 length is 16 residues. The CDR3 loop reads CASRQHGSSGANVLTF. The DNA for the CDR3 is TGTGCCAGCAGACAACACGGAAGCTCTGGGGCCAACGTCCTGACTTTC.

The chain is built from TRBV20-1 and TRBJ1-5; unclear D gene. The V end was cut by 3 bases, the J end by 4 bases, with 10 bases between. The V gene's germline CDR1 is DFQATT and CDR2 SNEGSKA (reference sequence). This CDR3 is built from 13 residues. The CDR3 here is CSARGKPNQPQHF. The CDR3 DNA reads as TGCAGTGCTAGGGGAAAACCTAATCAGCCCCAGCATTTT.

This clonotype was counted ten times or more. The chain combines TRBV6-5 with TRBJ2-2; the D is unclear. Germline loops: CDR1 MNHEY, CDR2 SVGAGI. V gave up 2 bases and J gave up 5 bases, with 18 bases separating them. The CDR3 is 17 amino acids. CDR3: CASSYLPVGKGTGELFF. Written as DNA, the CDR3 is TGTGCCAGCAGTTACCTCCCCGTGGGGAAAGGGACCGGGGAGCTGTTTTTT.

This clonotype was counted at least ten times. The chain carries TRBV29-1 and TRBJ2-5, with 8 nucleotides matching TRBD1. CDR3 length equals 13 residues. After removal of 1 base from V and 7 bases from J, the junction contained 5 bases not matched to a gene. CDR1 SQVTM and CDR2 ANQGSEA come from the germline V gene. The CDR3 loop reads CSVEGTGIGTQYF. DNA of the CDR3: TGCAGCGTTGAAGGGACAGGGATAGGGACCCAGTACTTC.

The V gene is TRBV27, the J gene TRBJ2-5; 10 bases align to TRBD1. The V gene's germline CDR1 is MNHEY and CDR2 SMNVEV (reference sequence). The CDR3 length is 14 residues. V shed 5 bases and J 7 bases; nucleotides not matched to a gene: 7. Here the CDR3 DNA reads TGTGCCAGCAGTCTCTCAGGACAGGGGGGGACCCAGTACTTC. It yields the protein CASSLSGQGGTQYF.

This clonotype showed up many times. CDR3 amino acids: CASSQGGRAEAFF. DNA of the CDR3: TGTGCCAGCAGCCAGGGGGGAAGGGCTGAAGCTTTCTTT. The chain recombines TRBV25-1 with TRBJ1-1, with 7 bases that match TRBD1. The CDR3 contains 13 residues. Germline CDR1 and CDR2: MGHDK and SYGVNS. The V segment lost 6 bases and the J segment 6 bases; nucleotides outside the gene matches: 7.

This clonotype was observed at least ten times. The DNA for the CDR3 is TGTGCCAGCAGTTTCTACGGGGGGGTGATCTCCTACGAGCAGTACTTC. Encoded protein: CASSFYGGVISYEQYF. The chain carries TRBV12-3 or TRBV12-4 and TRBJ2-7; TRBD2 aligns across 8 bases. J gave up 0 bases and V 3 bases, and 7 bases lay outside the gene matches. This CDR3 has 16 residues.

The chain uses TRBV20-1 and TRBJ1-1; D gene unclear. Germline assignment: CDR1 DFQATT and CDR2 SNEGSKA (reference sequence). The V gene lost 0 bases and the J gene lost 4 bases, with 12 bases spanning the gap. The length of the CDR3 is 14 residues. Here the CDR3 DNA reads TGCAGTGCTAGAGAGACGAGGAGGCTCACTGAAGCTTTCTTT. Its protein product is CSARETRRLTEAFF.

This clonotype was detected many times. It may be a read error: a sequence one base away is much more abundant. This sequence joins TRBV7-8 and TRBJ2-7, with a weak D call TRBD2 (5 bases). V lost 4 bases and J 7 bases, leaving 20 bases between the germline ends. Germline loops: CDR1 SGHVS, CDR2 FQNEAQ. The CDR3 totals 15 residues. The CDR3 region is CASSSRAGYRWEQYF. CDR3 in DNA: TGTGCCAGCAGCTCGAGGGCAGGTTACCGCTGGGAGCAGTACTTC. The variable domain in full, completed from reference TRBV7-8 and TRBJ2-7, reads GAGVSQSPRYKVAKRGQDVALRCDPISGHVSLFWYQQALGQGPEFLTYFQNEAQLDKSGLPSDRFFAERPEGSVSTLKIQRTQQEDSAVYLCASSSRAGYRWEQYFGPGTRLTVT.

The CDR3 DNA reads as TGCAGTGCTAGCGACAGGGGAACGGTTCGAGGAAATCAGCCCCAGCATTTT. This codes for CSASDRGTVRGNQPQHF. The rearrangement links TRBV20-1 to TRBJ1-5, with 8 bases lining up with TRBD1. The CDR3 has 17 amino acids. V lost 3 bases and J lost 4; bases outside the gene matches: 14. Per germline, CDR1 DFQATT and CDR2 SNEGSKA (reference sequence).

This clonotype has at least ten counts. The chain uses TRBV7-9 and TRBJ1-5, with D unclear. The CDR3 spans 15 residues. V lost 5 bases, J lost 4 bases, and 15 bases lay in between. Germline CDR1 is SEHNR and CDR2 is FQNEAQ (reference sequence). CDR3 nucleotides: TGTGCCAGCAGCAAGGACGGGGTATTTAATCAGCCCCAGCATTTT. This sequence encodes CASSKDGVFNQPQHF.

This clonotype was observed at least ten times. This rearrangement joins TRBV9 to TRBJ2-7; 10 nucleotides align to TRBD1. Germline trimming cut 4 bases from V and 5 bases from J; bases unmatched to any gene: 6. Germline-derived CDR1 and CDR2 are SGDLS and YYNGEE. This CDR3 is built from 14 residues. The DNA of the CDR3 is TGTGCCAGCAGCCCGGCCGGGACAGGGGACGAGCAGTACTTC. Its translation: CASSPAGTGDEQYF.

The gene calls are TRBV28 and TRBJ2-5; 7 positions agree with TRBD2. V lost 5 bases to trimming and J lost 5 bases; unmatched junction nucleotides: 14. Germline CDR1 and CDR2: MDHEN and SYDVKM. The CDR3 runs 16 residues. CDR3 bases: TGTGCCAGCAGTCATACCTCGGGGGGAGTCATGGAGACCCAGTACTTC. This translates into CASSHTSGGVMETQYF.

This clonotype was picked up many times. The J gene is TRBJ1-1, the V gene TRBV11-2; possible D gene TRBD1, 5 bases. The CDR3 runs 15 residues. Germline CDR1 is SGHAT and CDR2 is FQNNGV. With 3 bases removed from V and 5 bases from J, the gap between germline ends came to 16 bases. The DNA for the CDR3 is TGTGCCAGCAGCTTGCTCAAGGGGCGAGGGACTGAAGCTTTCTTT. Its protein product is CASSLLKGRGTEAFF.

The CDR3 DNA is TGCGCCAGCAGCCACGGGTCCCAGGGGGGGGAGACCCAGTACTTC. Protein sequence: CASSHGSQGGETQYF. The chain links TRBV4-1 to TRBJ2-5; D may match TRBD1 or TRBD2 (7 bases each). Between the trimmed V and J ends, which lost 3 bases and 5 bases, there was a span of 16 bases. Germline V gives CDR1 MGHRA, CDR2 YSYEKL. CDR3 length equals 15 residues.

In this sample, this clonotype turned up many times. Here the CDR3 DNA reads TGTGCCAGCAGTTTCCCCTCGAACGGCGAGGAGCAGTACTTC. This encodes CASSFPSNGEEQYF. The chain carries TRBV12-3 or TRBV12-4 and TRBJ2-7; D not certain. The CDR3 contains 14 residues. V was pared by 3 bases and J by 7 bases, with 16 bases between.

The chain combines TRBV2 with TRBJ1-5, with D unclear. CDR3 length equals 15 residues. The germline CDR1 and CDR2 sequences are SNHLY and FYNNEI. V gave up 7 bases and J gave up 1 base, with 14 bases separating them. The CDR3: CASIESLRSNQPQHF. The CDR3 nucleotides are TGTGCCAGCATAGAATCCCTGCGGAGCAATCAGCCCCAGCATTTT.

This clonotype was counted ten times or more. The chain recombines TRBV6-2 or TRBV6-3 with TRBJ1-2; D is uncertain. Germline V lookup: CDR1 MNHEY, CDR2 SVGEGT. The CDR3 consists of 14 residues. Deletions cut 4 bases from V and 8 bases from J, with 17 bases between. The CDR3 is CASSFVGFGGGYTF. CDR3 coding DNA: TGTGCCAGCAGTTTCGTTGGTTTCGGCGGGGGCTACACCTTC.

The chain couples TRBV30 to TRBJ2-5, with D perhaps matching TRBD1 (6 bases). The CDR3 consists of 13 residues. Germline V lookup: CDR1 GTSNPN, CDR2 SVGIG (reference sequence). The V gene lost 3 bases and the J gene lost 1 base, with 9 bases spanning the gap. CDR3 DNA: TGTGCCTGGAGCCGGACAGCCCAAGAGACCCAGTACTTC. This translates into CAWSRTAQETQYF.

The J gene is TRBJ1-1, the V gene TRBV28; 8 positions agree with TRBD1. Trimming removed 7 bases from V and 9 bases from J; junction bases left unmatched: 13. Germline V gene sequence: CDR1 MDHEN, CDR2 SYDVKM. CDR3 length equals 14 residues. CDR3 sequence: CASIKGQGRTKAFF. CDR3 bases: TGTGCCAGCATCAAAGGACAGGGAAGGACCAAAGCTTTCTTT.